This paragraph reports one TCR beta chain. The record originates from a study of T cells in tumors after PD-1 blockade. On the study more broadly: Each patient got pembrolizumab 200 mg every 3 weeks or cemiplimab 350 mg every 2 weeks. During anti-PD-1 treatment, some patients continued daily vismodegib 150 mg.

The repertoire was sequenced with immunoSEQ multiplex PCR; TCRdb's copy has only in-frame clones and lacks some. The sample records around 46,000 clones, roughly 79% being singletons. Template: tumor biopsy or peripheral blood genomic DNA, roughly 550-6,500 ng per sample. This CDR3 is built from 11 residues. Germline V gene data show CDR1 as MNHEY and CDR2 as SVGAGI. V was cut by 10 bases and J by 0 bases, with 6 bases left in between. The chain combines TRBV6-5 with TRBJ1-1, with no clear D. The specimen was PBMCs, collected before anti-PD-1 treatment. The clonotype comes from a human donor with basal cell carcinoma. For the CDR3, the DNA is TGTGCCACCGGTCTGAACACTGAAGCTTTCTTT. Its protein is CATGLNTEAFF.